This T cell receptor (beta chain) is from a study of blood T cell repertoires in COVID-19. The overall study: PBMCs, B-cell-depleted T cells, or T cells were the source of the cDNA or gDNA that made up the material.

This CDR3 has 16 residues. Looked up from germline, CDR1 is GTSNPN and CDR2 is SVGIG (reference sequence). V was shortened by 7 bases and J by 0 bases, with 21 bases between the two germline ends. TCRdb's copy holds only in-frame clones and misses some; the assay was immunoSEQ multiplex PCR. The repertoire includes about 210,000 clones, around 80% of them detected once, and roughly 12% sits in the top ten. The chain joins TRBV30 to TRBJ1-1, with D tentatively TRBD1 (6 bases). The sequence came from a woman aged 40 to 50 with acute or convalescent COVID-19. The material sequenced was peripheral blood. CDR3 loop: CASNDPGQYMNTEAFF. CDR3 in DNA: TGTGCCTCGAATGATCCTGGACAGTACATGAACACTGAAGCTTTCTTT.